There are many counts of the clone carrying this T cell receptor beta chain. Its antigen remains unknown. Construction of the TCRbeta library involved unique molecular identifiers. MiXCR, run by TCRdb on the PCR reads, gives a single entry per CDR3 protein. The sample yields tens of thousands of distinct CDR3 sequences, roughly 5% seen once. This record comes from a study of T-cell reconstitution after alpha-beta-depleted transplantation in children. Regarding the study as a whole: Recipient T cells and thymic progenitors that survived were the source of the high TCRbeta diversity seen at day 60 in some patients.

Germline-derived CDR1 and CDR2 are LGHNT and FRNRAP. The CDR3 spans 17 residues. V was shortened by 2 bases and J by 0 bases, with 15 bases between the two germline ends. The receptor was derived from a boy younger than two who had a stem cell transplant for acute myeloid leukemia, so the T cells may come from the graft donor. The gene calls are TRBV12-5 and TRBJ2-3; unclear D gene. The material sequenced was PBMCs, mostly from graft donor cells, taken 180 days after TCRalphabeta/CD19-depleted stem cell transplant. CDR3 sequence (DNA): TGTGCTAGTGGTTTGAGGGCCGGGCCCGCTAGCACAGATACGCAGTATTTT. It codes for CASGLRAGPASTDTQYF.